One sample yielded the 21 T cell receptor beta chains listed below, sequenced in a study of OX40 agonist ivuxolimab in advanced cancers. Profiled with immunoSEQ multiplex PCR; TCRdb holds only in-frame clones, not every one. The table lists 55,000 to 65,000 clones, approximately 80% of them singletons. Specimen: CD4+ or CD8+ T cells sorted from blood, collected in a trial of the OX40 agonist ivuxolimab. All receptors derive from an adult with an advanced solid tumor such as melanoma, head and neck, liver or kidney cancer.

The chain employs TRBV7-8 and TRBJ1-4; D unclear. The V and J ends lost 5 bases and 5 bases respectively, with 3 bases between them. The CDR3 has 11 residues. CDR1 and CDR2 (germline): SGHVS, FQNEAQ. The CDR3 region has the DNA TGTGCCAGCAGCATCAATGAAAAACTGTTTTTT. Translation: CASSINEKLFF.

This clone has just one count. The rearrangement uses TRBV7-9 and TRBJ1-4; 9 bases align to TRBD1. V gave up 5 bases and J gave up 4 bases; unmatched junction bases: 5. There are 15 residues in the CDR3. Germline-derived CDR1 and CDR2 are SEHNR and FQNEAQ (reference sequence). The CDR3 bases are TGTGCCAGCAGCGTGGACAGGGGCCTTAATGAAAAACTGTTTTTT. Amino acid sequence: CASSVDRGLNEKLFF.

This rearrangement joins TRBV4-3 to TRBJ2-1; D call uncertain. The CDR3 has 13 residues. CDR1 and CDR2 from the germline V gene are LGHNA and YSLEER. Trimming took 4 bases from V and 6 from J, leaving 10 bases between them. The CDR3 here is CASSPSTSNEQFF. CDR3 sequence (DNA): TGCGCCAGCAGCCCCTCGACCAGCAATGAGCAGTTCTTC.

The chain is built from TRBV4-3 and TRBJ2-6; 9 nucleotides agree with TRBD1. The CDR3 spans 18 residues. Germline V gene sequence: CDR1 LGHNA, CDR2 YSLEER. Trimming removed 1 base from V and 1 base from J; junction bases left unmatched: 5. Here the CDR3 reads CASSQGPGTGSGANVLTF. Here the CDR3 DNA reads TGCGCCAGCAGCCAAGGTCCCGGGACAGGGTCTGGGGCCAACGTCCTGACTTTC.

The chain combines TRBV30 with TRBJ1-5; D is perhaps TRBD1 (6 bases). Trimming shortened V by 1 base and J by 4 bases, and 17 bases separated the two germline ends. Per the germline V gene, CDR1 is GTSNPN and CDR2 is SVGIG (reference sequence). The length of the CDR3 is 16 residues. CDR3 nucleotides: TGTGCCTGGAGTGCAACACGGGGGGCCGGGAATCAGCCCCAGCATTTT. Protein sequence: CAWSATRGAGNQPQHF.

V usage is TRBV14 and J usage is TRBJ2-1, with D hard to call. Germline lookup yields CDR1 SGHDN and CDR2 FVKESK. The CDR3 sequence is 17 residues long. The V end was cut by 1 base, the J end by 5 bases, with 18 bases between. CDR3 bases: TGTGCCAGCAGCCAAGCTCTCCACAGCCTCTCGGACAATGAGCAGTTCTTC. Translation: CASSQALHSLSDNEQFF. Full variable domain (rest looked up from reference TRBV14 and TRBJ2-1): EAGVTQFPSHSVIEKGQTVTLRCDPISGHDNLYWYRRVMGKEIKFLLHFVKESKQDESGMPNNRFLAERTGGTYSTLKVQPAELEDSGVYFCASSQALHSLSDNEQFFGPGTRLTVL.

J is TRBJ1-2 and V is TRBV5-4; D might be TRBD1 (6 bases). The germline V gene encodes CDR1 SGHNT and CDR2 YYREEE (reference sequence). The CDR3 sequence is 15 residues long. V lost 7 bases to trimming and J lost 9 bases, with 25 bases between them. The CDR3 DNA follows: TGTGCCAGCGGAGCTGGGGGGCAGGGCCTATGGAGCTACACCTTC. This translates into CASGAGGQGLWSYTF.

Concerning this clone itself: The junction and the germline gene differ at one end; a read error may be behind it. The CDR3 bases are TGCGCCAGCAGCTTAGACAGGGGAGGCTACGAGCAGTACTTC. Translated: CASSLDRGGYEQYF. The chain joins TRBV7-2 to TRBJ2-7; 8 nucleotides align to TRBD1. Per germline, CDR1 SGHTA and CDR2 FQGNSA. This CDR3 is built from 14 residues.

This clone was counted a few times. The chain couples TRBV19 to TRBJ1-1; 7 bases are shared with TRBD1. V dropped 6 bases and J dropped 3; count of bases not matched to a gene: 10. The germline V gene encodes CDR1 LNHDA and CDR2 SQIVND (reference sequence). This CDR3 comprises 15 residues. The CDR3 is CASSLTGDRDTEAFF. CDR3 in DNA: TGTGCCAGTAGCCTCACTGGCGACAGGGACACTGAAGCTTTCTTT.

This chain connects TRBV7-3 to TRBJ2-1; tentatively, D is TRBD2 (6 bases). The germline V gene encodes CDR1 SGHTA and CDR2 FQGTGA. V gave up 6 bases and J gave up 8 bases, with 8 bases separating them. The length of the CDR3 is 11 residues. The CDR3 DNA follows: TGTGCCAGCAGTAGCGGATATGAGCAGTTCTTC. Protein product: CASSSGYEQFF.

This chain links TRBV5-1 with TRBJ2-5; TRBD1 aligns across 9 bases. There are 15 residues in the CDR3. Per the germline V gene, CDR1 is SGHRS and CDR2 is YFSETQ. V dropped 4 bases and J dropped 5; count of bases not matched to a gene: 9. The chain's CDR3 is CASSLTGTGSETQYF. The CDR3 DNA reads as TGCGCCAGCAGCCTCACCGGGACAGGGTCCGAGACCCAGTACTTC.

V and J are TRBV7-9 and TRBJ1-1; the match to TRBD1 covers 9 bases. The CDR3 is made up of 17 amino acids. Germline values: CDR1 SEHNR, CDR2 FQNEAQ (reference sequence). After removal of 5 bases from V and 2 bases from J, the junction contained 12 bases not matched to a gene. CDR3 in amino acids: CASSPGPGQGLNTEAFF. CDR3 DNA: TGTGCCAGCAGCCCTGGCCCGGGACAGGGACTTAACACTGAAGCTTTCTTT.

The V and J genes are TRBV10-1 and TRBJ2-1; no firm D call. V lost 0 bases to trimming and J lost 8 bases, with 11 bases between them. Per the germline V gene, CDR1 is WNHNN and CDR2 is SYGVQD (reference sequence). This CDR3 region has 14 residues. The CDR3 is CASSESQARDEQFF. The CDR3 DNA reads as TGCGCCAGCAGTGAGTCCCAAGCTAGGGATGAGCAGTTCTTC.

The CDR3 here is CASSQGQGSYYGYTF. As DNA, the CDR3 is TGTGCCAGCAGCCAGGGACAGGGGTCGTACTATGGCTACACCTTC. The chain is built from TRBV5-8 and TRBJ1-2; 10 nucleotides align to TRBD1. This CDR3 region has 15 residues. CDR1 and CDR2 from the germline V gene are SGHTS and YDEGEE. V shed 4 bases and J 3 bases; nucleotides not matched to a gene: 6.

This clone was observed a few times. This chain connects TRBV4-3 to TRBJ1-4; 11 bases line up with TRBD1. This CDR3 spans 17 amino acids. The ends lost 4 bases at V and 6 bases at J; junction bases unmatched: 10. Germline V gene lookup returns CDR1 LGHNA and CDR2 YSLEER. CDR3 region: CASSPTGQGVSDEKLFF. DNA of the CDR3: TGCGCCAGCAGCCCAACGGGACAGGGGGTTTCGGATGAAAAACTGTTTTTT.

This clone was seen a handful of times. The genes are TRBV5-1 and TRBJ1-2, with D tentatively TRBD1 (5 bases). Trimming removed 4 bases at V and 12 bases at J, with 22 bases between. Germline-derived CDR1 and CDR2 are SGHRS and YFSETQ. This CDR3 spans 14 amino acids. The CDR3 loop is CASSPQARNPQHTF. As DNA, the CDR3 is TGCGCCAGCAGCCCACAGGCCCGGAACCCACAGCACACCTTC. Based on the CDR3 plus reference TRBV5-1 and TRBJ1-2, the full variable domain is KAGVTQTPRYLIKTRGQQVTLSCSPISGHRSVSWYQQTPGQGLQFLFEYFSETQRNKGNFPGRFSGRQFSNSRSEMNVSTLELGDSALYLCASSPQARNPQHTFGSGTRLTVV.

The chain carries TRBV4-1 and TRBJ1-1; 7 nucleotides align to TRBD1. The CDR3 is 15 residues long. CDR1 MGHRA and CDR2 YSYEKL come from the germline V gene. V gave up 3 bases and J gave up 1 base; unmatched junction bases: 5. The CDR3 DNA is TGCGCCAGCAGCCAGGACAGGAACTCGAACACTGAAGCTTTCTTT. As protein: CASSQDRNSNTEAFF.

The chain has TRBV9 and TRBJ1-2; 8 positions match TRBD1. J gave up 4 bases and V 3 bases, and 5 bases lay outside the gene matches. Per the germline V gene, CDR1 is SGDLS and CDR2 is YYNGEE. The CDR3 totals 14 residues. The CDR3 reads CASSAGQGPYGYTF. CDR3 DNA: TGTGCCAGCAGCGCCGGACAGGGCCCCTATGGCTACACCTTC. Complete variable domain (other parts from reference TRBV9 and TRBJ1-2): DSGVTQTPKHLITATGQRVTLRCSPRSGDLSVYWYQQSLDQGLQFLIQYYNGEERAKGNILERFSAQQFPDLHSELNLSSLELGDSALYFCASSAGQGPYGYTFGSGTRLTVV.

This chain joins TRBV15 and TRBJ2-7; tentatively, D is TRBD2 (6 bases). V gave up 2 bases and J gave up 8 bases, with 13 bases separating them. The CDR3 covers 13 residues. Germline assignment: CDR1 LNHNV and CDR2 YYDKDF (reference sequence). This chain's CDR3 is CATSRTLLAQQYF. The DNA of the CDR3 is TGTGCCACCAGCAGAACCCTACTAGCTCAGCAGTACTTC.

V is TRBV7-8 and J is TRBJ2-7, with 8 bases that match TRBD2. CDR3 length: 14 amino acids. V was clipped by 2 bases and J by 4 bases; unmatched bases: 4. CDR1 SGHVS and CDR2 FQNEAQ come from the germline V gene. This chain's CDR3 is CASSLRSGSYEQYF. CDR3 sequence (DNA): TGTGCCAGCAGCTTACGGAGCGGGAGTTACGAGCAGTACTTC.

This CDR3 reads CASSPPGTLNNEQFF. Written as DNA, the CDR3 is TGTGCCAGCAGCCCCCCCGGGACTTTAAACAATGAGCAGTTCTTC. The chain uses TRBV7-9 and TRBJ2-1; D is possibly TRBD2 (6 bases). Germline V lookup: CDR1 SEHNR, CDR2 FQNEAQ (reference sequence). The germline V and J ends were trimmed by 5 bases and 5 bases, with 16 bases remaining between them. The CDR3 totals 15 residues.